The next 9 T cell receptor beta chains were all read from a single sample in a study of identical twins (dated by TCRdb to the mid-2010s). Library preparation employed 5' RACE. For sequencing, an Illumina HiSeq 2000 was employed. TCRdb reran the public reads through fastp at Q25 and MiXCR, keeping productive beta chains. Every distinct CDR3 protein forms one entry, paired with its most common genes and DNA. Within this sample are 700,000 to 950,000 distinct CDR3 sequences, with over 9% of them counted one time only. Roughly 1.5% of the sample belongs to the ten largest clones. These same data were also listed under a study on yellow fever vaccine responses in identical twins.

Sequencing was performed on PBMCs. Receptor source: a woman aged 18-30 years in good health.

This clonotype was detected many times. V usage is TRBV12-3 or TRBV12-4 and J usage is TRBJ2-3; D not certain. V lost 6 bases, J lost 3 bases, and 4 bases lay in between. The CDR3 extends over 11 amino acids. CDR3 region: CASRMTDTQYF. The CDR3 bases are TGTGCCAGCAGGATGACAGATACGCAGTATTTT.

The V and J genes are TRBV24-1 and TRBJ1-5; the D is unclear. Germline CDR1 and CDR2: KGHDR and SFDVKD. Trimming cost V 2 bases and J 6 bases, with 7 bases left between them. The length of the CDR3 is 13 residues. The CDR3 DNA reads TGTGCCACCAGTGATTCGGGGTTTCAGCCCCAGCATTTT. Amino acid sequence: CATSDSGFQPQHF.

A few counts support this clonotype. The V gene is TRBV28, the J gene TRBJ1-1; TRBD1 is a possible D gene (6 bases). The CDR3 has 14 residues. CDR1 MDHEN and CDR2 SYDVKM come from the germline V gene. The germline V and J ends were trimmed by 3 bases and 10 bases, with 18 bases remaining between them. The CDR3 region has the DNA TGTGCCAGCAGTTTGCCCGGGGGGCGCCGGGCAGCTTTCTTT. Its translation is CASSLPGGRRAAFF.

The CDR3 here is CASSPRVPNYEQYF. The CDR3 DNA reads TGTGCCAGCAGCCCTCGGGTACCAAATTACGAGCAGTACTTC. The chain combines TRBV7-9 with TRBJ2-7; D call uncertain. Germline-derived CDR1 and CDR2 are SEHNR and FQNEAQ (reference sequence). V was clipped by 5 bases and J by 4 bases, with 15 bases between them. The CDR3 is made up of 14 amino acids.

J is TRBJ2-2 and V is TRBV14; D gene uncertain. The length of the CDR3 is 14 residues. The germline V gene has CDR1 SGHDN and CDR2 FVKESK. The germline V and J ends were trimmed by 6 bases and 7 bases, with 15 bases remaining between them. The CDR3 region is CASSSTVGVGELFF. CDR3 in DNA: TGTGCCAGCAGTTCGACTGTCGGTGTCGGGGAGCTGTTTTTT. The whole variable domain, remainder taken from reference TRBV14 and TRBJ2-2, is EAGVTQFPSHSVIEKGQTVTLRCDPISGHDNLYWYRRVMGKEIKFLLHFVKESKQDESGMPNNRFLAERTGGTYSTLKVQPAELEDSGVYFCASSSTVGVGELFFGEGSRLTVL.

This clonotype was found a few times. The CDR3 region is CASSYDTGSNQPQHF. The CDR3 region has the DNA TGTGCCAGCAGCTATGATACAGGTAGCAATCAGCCCCAGCATTTT. The chain links TRBV7-9 to TRBJ1-5, with TRBD1 as a possible D gene (5 bases). Trimming removed 4 bases at V and 0 bases at J, with 10 bases between. CDR3 size: 15 residues. From germline, CDR1 is SEHNR and CDR2 FQNEAQ (reference sequence).

This clonotype turned up a few times. The V call is TRBV29-1, the J call TRBJ2-1; TRBD2 agrees at 11 bases. Looked up from germline, CDR1 is SQVTM and CDR2 is ANQGSEA. With V trimmed by 7 bases and J by 6 bases, 14 bases remained unmatched. CDR3 length: 16 residues. The CDR3 coding sequence is TGCAGCGCCCCGACCCCCCCTAGCGGGGGGTCCAATGAGCAGTTCTTC. Translating gives CSAPTPPSGGSNEQFF.

The chain has TRBV5-1 and TRBJ2-5, with 8 bases fitting TRBD2. The CDR3 sequence is 16 residues long. Germline trimming cut 6 bases from V and 2 bases from J; bases unmatched to any gene: 12. Germline CDR1 is SGHRS and CDR2 is YFSETQ. CDR3 protein: CASTPEGTRKQETQYF. CDR3 coding DNA: TGCGCCAGCACCCCCGAGGGGACTAGGAAACAAGAGACCCAGTACTTC. The full variable domain, rest sourced from reference TRBV5-1 and TRBJ2-5, is KAGVTQTPRYLIKTRGQQVTLSCSPISGHRSVSWYQQTPGQGLQFLFEYFSETQRNKGNFPGRFSGRQFSNSRSEMNVSTLELGDSALYLCASTPEGTRKQETQYFGPGTRLLVL.

This clonotype has only a few counts. The rearrangement uses TRBV29-1 and TRBJ2-1; the D gene is possibly TRBD2 (7 bases). The V end lost 4 bases, the J end lost 10 bases, and 14 bases lay between the germline ends. The CDR3 contains 12 residues. Germline-derived CDR1 and CDR2 are SQVTM and ANQGSEA. The CDR3 DNA sequence: TGCAGCGTTGTCGGGGGGCGAGGGGAGCAGTTCTTC. As protein: CSVVGGRGEQFF.